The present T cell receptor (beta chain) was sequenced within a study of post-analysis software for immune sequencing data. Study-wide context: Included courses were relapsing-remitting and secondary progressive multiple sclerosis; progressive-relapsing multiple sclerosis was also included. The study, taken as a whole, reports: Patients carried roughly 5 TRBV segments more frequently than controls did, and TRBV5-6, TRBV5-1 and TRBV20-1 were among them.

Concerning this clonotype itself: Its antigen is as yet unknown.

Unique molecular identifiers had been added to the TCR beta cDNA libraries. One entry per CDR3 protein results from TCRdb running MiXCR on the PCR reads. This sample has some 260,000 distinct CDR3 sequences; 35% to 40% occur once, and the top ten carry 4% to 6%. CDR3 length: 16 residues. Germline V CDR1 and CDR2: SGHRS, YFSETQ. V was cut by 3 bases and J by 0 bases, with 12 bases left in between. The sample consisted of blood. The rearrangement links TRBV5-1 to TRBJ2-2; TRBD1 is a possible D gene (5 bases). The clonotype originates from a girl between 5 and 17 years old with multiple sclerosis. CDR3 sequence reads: CASSSKTDPNTGELFF. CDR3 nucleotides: TGCGCCAGCAGCTCTAAGACAGATCCGAACACCGGGGAGCTGTTTTTT.